This T cell receptor (beta chain) was captured by sequencing in a study of cytomegalovirus exposure and HLA in healthy donors. PCR was performed using 60 Vbeta and 13 Jbeta primers. TCRdb's table, derived via immunoSEQ multiplex PCR, lists solely in-frame clones and lacks some. The table lists 60,000 to 100,000 clones, with roughly 4.8% in the top ten. Broader study findings: Earlier analysis looked at TCR beta V segments, and most were productive about 90% or about 30% of the time. In a later analysis, HLA-C alleles had the fewest associated TCRs, DRB1 alleles the most. The classifier was said to identify cytomegalovirus status with high specificity and sensitivity. Per a later analysis, roughly 17,000 TCR beta sequences showed association with HLA alleles at 0.05 false discovery rate.

Regarding this clone: Its matching antigen is unknown.

The CDR3 spans 15 residues. Germline values: CDR1 MNHEY, CDR2 SVGAGI. The V end lost 3 bases, the J end lost 5 bases, and 16 bases lay between the germline ends. Sequencing input: PBMCs. The chain is built from TRBV6-5 and TRBJ2-5, with D tentatively TRBD1 (6 bases). This sequence originates from a man aged 25 to 40 in good health and CMV-seronegative. CDR3 loop: CASSYADRIHETQYF. In nucleotides, the CDR3 is TGTGCCAGCAGTTATGCCGACAGGATCCACGAGACCCAGTACTTC.